A selection of T cell receptor beta chains follows, all from one sample in a study of cytomegalovirus exposure and HLA in healthy donors. Measured with immunoSEQ multiplex PCR; TCRdb has only the in-frame clones, and not every one. The sample comprises about 300,000 clones, roughly 88% of which are singletons, and approximately 4.3% rests with the top ten. The sequencing sample was made of PBMCs. Receptor source: a man aged 35 to 55 in good health and CMV-seropositive. Both conserved end residues are trimmed from each CDR3. The order of the fields is J gene, V gene, CDR3 protein.

TRBJ2-1	TRBV5-3	ARSWTSYNEQF
TRBJ1-3	TRBV28	ASSAGGSGGNTIY
TRBJ1-2	TRBV19	ASIQTPNYGYT
TRBJ1-5	TRBV4-1	ASSQLPTGYQPQH
TRBJ2-1	TRBV5-1	ASSSGGSSPGHEQF
TRBJ2-7	TRBV5-1	ASSLEWLAGGHEQY
TRBJ1-3	TRBV6-5	ASRPDSSGNTIY
TRBJ2-7	TRBV4-1	ASSLDRGSYEQY
TRBJ2-4	TRBV10-1	ASSESGGREKGNIQY
TRBJ2-7	TRBV7-8	ASSLGGRALEQY
TRBJ1-5	TRBV5-4	ASSATGFSNQPQH
TRBJ1-4	TRBV11-2	ASSLVGRGLSTTNEKLF
TRBJ1-1	TRBV14	ASSHRGQGLAEAF
TRBJ2-7	TRBV7-9	ASEITGLAGLGTYEQY
TRBJ2-5	TRBV27	ASSFPGLAAIQETQY